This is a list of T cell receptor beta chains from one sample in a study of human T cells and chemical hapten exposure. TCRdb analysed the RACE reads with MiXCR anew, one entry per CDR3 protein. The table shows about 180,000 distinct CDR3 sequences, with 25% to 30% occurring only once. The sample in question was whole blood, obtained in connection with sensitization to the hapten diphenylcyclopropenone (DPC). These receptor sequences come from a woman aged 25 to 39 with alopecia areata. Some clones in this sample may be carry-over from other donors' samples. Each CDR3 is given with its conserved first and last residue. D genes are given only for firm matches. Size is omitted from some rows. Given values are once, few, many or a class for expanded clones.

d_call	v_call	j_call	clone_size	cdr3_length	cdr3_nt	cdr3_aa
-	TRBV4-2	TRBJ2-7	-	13	TGTGCCAGCAGCCAAGAAAGGGTGCACGAGCAGTACTTC	CASSQERVHEQYF
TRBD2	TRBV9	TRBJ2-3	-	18	TGTGCCAGCAGCGTAGAGAACCCTCCGGGACTAGATCAAGATACGCAGTATTTT	CASSVENPPGLDQDTQYF
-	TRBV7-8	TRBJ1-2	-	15	TGTGCCAGCAGCTTAAGGGAGGGGGCTAACTATGGCTACACCTTC	CASSLREGANYGYTF
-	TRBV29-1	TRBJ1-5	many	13	TGCAGCGTCGCACAGGGAAAAGATCAGCCCCAGCATTTT	CSVAQGKDQPQHF
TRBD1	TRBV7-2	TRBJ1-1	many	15	TGTGCCAGCAGCCAGGGGGACAGGCGAAATACTGAAGCTTTCTTT	CASSQGDRRNTEAFF
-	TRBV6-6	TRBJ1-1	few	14	TGTGCCAGCAGTTTACGTCAGCAGAACACTGAAGCTTTCTTT	CASSLRQQNTEAFF
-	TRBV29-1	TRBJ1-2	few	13	TGCAGCGCACGGGGTCAGGACCACTATGGCTACACCTTC	CSARGQDHYGYTF
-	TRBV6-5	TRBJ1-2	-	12	TGTGCCAGCAAACAGGGTCGTGATGGCTACACCTTC	CASKQGRDGYTF
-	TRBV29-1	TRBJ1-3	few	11	TGCAGCGTTGAATTTGGAAACACCATATATTTT	CSVEFGNTIYF
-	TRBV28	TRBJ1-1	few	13	TGTGCCAGCAGTAGTTTCCTGAACACTGAAGCTTTCTTT	CASSSFLNTEAFF
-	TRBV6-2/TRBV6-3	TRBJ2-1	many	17	TGTGCCAGCACCGGGGCCAAGGGGAAGAGCTCCTACAATGAGCAGTTCTTC	CASTGAKGKSSYNEQFF
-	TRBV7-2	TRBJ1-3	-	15	TGTGCCAGCAGCTTAACCCCGGGGGCTGGAAACACCATATATTTT	CASSLTPGAGNTIYF
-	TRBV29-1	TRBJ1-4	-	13	TGCAGCGTTGAGTGGGGAGCGGATGAAAAACTGTTTTTT	CSVEWGADEKLFF
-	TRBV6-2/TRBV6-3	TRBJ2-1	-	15	TGTGCCAGCAGTTACTCAGGCCCCGGTCACAATGAGCAGTTCTTC	CASSYSGPGHNEQFF
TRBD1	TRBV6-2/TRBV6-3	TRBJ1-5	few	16	TGTGCCAGCAGTTACTCGCGGACAGGGAGTCATCAGCCCCAGCATTTT	CASSYSRTGSHQPQHF
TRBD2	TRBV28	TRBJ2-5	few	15	TGTGCCGGGGGGGCCGGGACTAGCGGGAGAAAGACCCAGTACTTC	CAGGAGTSGRKTQYF
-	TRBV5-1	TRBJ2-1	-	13	TGCGCCAGCAGTCTTTTTGGGGACAATGAGCAGTTCTTC	CASSLFGDNEQFF
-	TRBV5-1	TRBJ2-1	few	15	TGCGCCAGCAGGCCCGGGCGGAGCTCCTACAATGAGCAGTTCTTC	CASRPGRSSYNEQFF
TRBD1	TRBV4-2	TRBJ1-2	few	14	TGTGCCAGCAGCCAAGATAGACAGGGTGCCGGCTACACCTTC	CASSQDRQGAGYTF
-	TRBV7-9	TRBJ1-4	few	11	TGTGCCAGCAGCTTATCAGGAAGGCTGTTTTTT	CASSLSGRLFF
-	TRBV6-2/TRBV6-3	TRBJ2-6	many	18	TGTGCCAGCAGTTACTTTCATTTTGGCGGCTCTGGGGCCAACGTCCTGACTTTC	CASSYFHFGGSGANVLTF
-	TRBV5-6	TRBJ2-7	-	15	TGTGCCAGCAGCCTCCTCCGTTTGGGACTGGGCGAGCAGTACTTC	CASSLLRLGLGEQYF
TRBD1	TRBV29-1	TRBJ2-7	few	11	TGCAGCGTGTCAGGGGGATACGAGCAGTACTTC	CSVSGGYEQYF
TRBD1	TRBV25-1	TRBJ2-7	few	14	TGTGCCAGCGCCAGGACAGGGGCCGTGTACGAGCAGTACTTC	CASARTGAVYEQYF
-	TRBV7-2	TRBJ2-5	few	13	TGTGCCACGTCACGACCGCCGGGGGAGACCCAGTACTTC	CATSRPPGETQYF
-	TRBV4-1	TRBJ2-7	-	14	TGCGCCAGCAGCCCTCAGGTTTTAACCTACGAGCAGTACTTC	CASSPQVLTYEQYF
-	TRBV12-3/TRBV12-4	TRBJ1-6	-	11	TGTGCCAGCAGCTTCGCGTCACCCCTCCACTTT	CASSFASPLHF
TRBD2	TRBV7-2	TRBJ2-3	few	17	TGTGCCAGCAGCTTAGGTAGCGGGGGGGCCAGGACAGATACGCAGTATTTT	CASSLGSGGARTDTQYF
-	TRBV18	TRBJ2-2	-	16	TGTGCCAGCTCACCTCTCTCGCCGGGAAGAACCGGGGAGCTGTTTTTT	CASSPLSPGRTGELFF
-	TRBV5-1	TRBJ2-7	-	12	TGCGCCAGCAGCTGGGGAGGTTACGAGCAGTACTTC	CASSWGGYEQYF
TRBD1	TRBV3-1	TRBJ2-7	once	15	TGTGCCAGCAGCCCCCAAGCAGGGGGTACCTACGAGCAGTACTTC	CASSPQAGGTYEQYF
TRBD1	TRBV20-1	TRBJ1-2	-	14	TGCAGTGCTAGAGACGGGGACAGGACCTATGGCTACACCTTC	CSARDGDRTYGYTF
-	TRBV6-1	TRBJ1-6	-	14	TGTGCCAGCAGGGGGGGGCGATGGGATTCACCCCTCCACTTT	CASRGGRWDSPLHF
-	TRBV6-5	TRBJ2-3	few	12	TGTGCCACCGCCGGGGTAGGGGATACGCAGTATTTT	CATAGVGDTQYF
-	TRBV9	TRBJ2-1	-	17	TGTGCCAGCAGCGGCCAAGGACTATTTCCCACCTACAATGAGCAGTTCTTC	CASSGQGLFPTYNEQFF